The 25 T cell receptor beta chains below were found in one sample sequenced in a study of cytomegalovirus exposure and HLA in healthy donors. Primers included in the PCR were 60 Vbeta and 13 Jbeta primers. Data came from immunoSEQ multiplex PCR; TCRdb stores just in-frame clones and leaves some out. The top ten hold around 5.6% of the sample, which has 150,000 to 160,000 clones, more than 75% seen once. The material sequenced was PBMCs. These receptors all stem from a middle-aged woman in good health and CMV-seropositive.

This clone was counted between two and nine times. The rearrangement links TRBV6-1 to TRBJ2-1; 9 bases match TRBD2. Germline CDR1 reads MNHNS; CDR2 reads SASEGT. V lost 5 bases to trimming and J lost 4 bases; unmatched junction nucleotides: 6. The CDR3 extends over 15 amino acids. CDR3 loop: CASSLAGEGYNEQFF. CDR3 bases: TGTGCCAGCAGTTTAGCGGGAGAGGGATACAATGAGCAGTTCTTC.

V gene TRBV18 combines with J gene TRBJ2-1, with TRBD1 matching over 8 bases. The CDR3 covers 13 residues. Losses at the gene ends were 6 bases for V and 8 bases for J; bases not matched to a gene: 6. Germline V gene sequence: CDR1 KGHSH, CDR2 LQKENI. The CDR3 coding sequence is TGTGCCAGCTCGCAGGGGGCTATGGATGAGCAGTTCTTC. Amino acids: CASSQGAMDEQFF.

The chain links TRBV11-2 to TRBJ2-5; 10 nucleotides agree with TRBD1. This CDR3 has 15 amino acids. CDR1 SGHAT and CDR2 FQNNGV come from the germline V gene. Trimming cost V 5 bases and J 5 bases; bases outside gene matches: 8. The CDR3 region is CASSPVTGGAETQYF. CDR3 in DNA: TGTGCCAGCAGCCCCGTGACAGGGGGCGCGGAGACCCAGTACTTC.

The rearrangement uses TRBV11-2 and TRBJ2-1; 7 positions agree with TRBD2. J lost 4 bases, V lost 6 bases, and 15 bases had no gene match. Germline V gene sequence: CDR1 SGHAT, CDR2 FQNNGV. The CDR3 is made up of 17 amino acids. The CDR3 DNA sequence: TGTGCCAGCAGACAAACTACAGGACTAGGAGTTTACAATGAGCAGTTCTTC. Encoded protein: CASRQTTGLGVYNEQFF.

This clone was recorded only once. The chain couples TRBV11-2 to TRBJ2-1; TRBD2 agrees at 9 bases. V lost 5 bases, J lost 10 bases, and 12 bases stayed unmatched. Germline values: CDR1 SGHAT, CDR2 FQNNGV. CDR3 length equals 15 residues. In DNA, the CDR3 is TGTGCCAGCAGCGGGCTAGCGGGGTCTAAAATGGAGCAGTTCTTC. This sequence encodes CASSGLAGSKMEQFF.

V usage is TRBV11-2 and J usage is TRBJ1-1; D perhaps matches TRBD1 (5 bases). The CDR3 sequence is 15 residues long. Trimming pared 4 bases from V and 0 bases from J, leaving 12 bases between. Germline CDR1 reads SGHAT; CDR2 reads FQNNGV. CDR3 coding DNA: TGTGCCAGCAGCTCTTTAGGACAAGTGAACACTGAAGCTTTCTTT. Translating gives CASSSLGQVNTEAFF.

This chain joins TRBV27 and TRBJ2-7; D perhaps matches TRBD1 (5 bases). Germline CDR1 is MNHEY and CDR2 is SMNVEV (reference sequence). CDR3 size: 14 residues. V lost 8 bases and J 0 bases, leaving 14 bases between the germline ends. CDR3 loop: CASGRTLSSYEQYF. The CDR3 DNA is TGTGCCAGCGGGCGGACACTGAGCTCCTACGAGCAGTACTTC.

This chain connects TRBV5-1 to TRBJ2-1; TRBD1 matches at 7 bases. The CDR3 length is 16 residues. Trimming cost V 1 base and J 0 bases; bases outside gene matches: 4. Looked up from germline, CDR1 is SGHRS and CDR2 is YFSETQ. CDR3: CASSLRQGTSYNEQFF. The CDR3 DNA reads TGCGCCAGCAGCTTGAGACAGGGTACCTCCTACAATGAGCAGTTCTTC.

V is TRBV7-2 and J is TRBJ1-3, with 10 positions matching TRBD1. Germline V CDR1 and CDR2: SGHTA, FQGNSA. The ends lost 5 bases at V and 3 bases at J; junction bases unmatched: 7. There are 16 residues in the CDR3. CDR3 protein: CASSIGDRGFGNTIYF. In DNA form, the CDR3 reads TGTGCCAGCAGCATAGGGGACAGGGGATTTGGAAACACCATATATTTT.

The chain links TRBV7-8 to TRBJ2-1; D remains ambiguous. The V end was cut by 5 bases, the J end by 8 bases, with 16 bases between. Germline V gene sequence: CDR1 SGHVS, CDR2 FQNEAQ. This CDR3 has 14 amino acids. The CDR3, as DNA: TGTGCCAGCAGCCACGGTGTCTTTCGTCATGAGCAGTTCTTC. This gives the protein CASSHGVFRHEQFF. The variable domain in full, with the rest retrieved from reference TRBV7-8 and TRBJ2-1, is GAGVSQSPRYKVAKRGQDVALRCDPISGHVSLFWYQQALGQGPEFLTYFQNEAQLDKSGLPSDRFFAERPEGSVSTLKIQRTQQEDSAVYLCASSHGVFRHEQFFGPGTRLTVL.

This sequence joins TRBV9 and TRBJ2-1; 8 positions agree with TRBD2. Germline CDR1 is SGDLS and CDR2 is YYNGEE. V lost 2 bases and J lost 1; bases outside the gene matches: 11. The CDR3 loop spans 18 amino acids. The CDR3 loop is CASSVRTGLAQSYNEQFF. The DNA for the CDR3 is TGTGCCAGCAGCGTGAGAACCGGACTAGCCCAATCCTACAATGAGCAGTTCTTC.

V and J are TRBV30 and TRBJ1-4; 9 bases are shared with TRBD1. The germline CDR1 and CDR2 sequences are GTSNPN and SVGIG (reference sequence). V trimming: 1 base; J trimming: 3 bases; junction bases outside the gene matches: 12. The CDR3 spans 18 residues. The CDR3 nucleotides are TGTGCCTGGAGTGCGGAAAGGGACAGGGTCAGGGCTAATGAAAAACTGTTTTTT. Translated, it gives CAWSAERDRVRANEKLFF.

On this clone itself: A read error may account for a junction end that differs from germline. The chain carries TRBV28 and TRBJ2-3; TRBD2 aligns across 8 bases. This CDR3 is 17 amino acids long. Germline lookup yields CDR1 MDHEN and CDR2 SYDVKM. The CDR3 loop reads CASNLSRREATTDTQYF. The CDR3 bases are TGTGCCAGCAATTTAAGTCGGCGGGAGGCGACCACAGATACGCAGTATTTT.

This clone has just one count. The CDR3 bases are TGCAGCGTAGGTGCTTGGGAGCGGGCAAGGGAGACCCAGTACTTC. It is translated as CSVGAWERARETQYF. The rearrangement links TRBV29-1 to TRBJ2-5; TRBD2 might be the D (6 bases). The CDR3 totals 15 residues. The V and J ends lost 6 bases and 5 bases respectively, with 22 bases between them. The V gene's germline CDR1 is SQVTM and CDR2 ANQGSEA. The full variable domain, in which reference TRBV29-1 and TRBJ2-5 provide the parts outside the CDR3, is SAVISQKPSRDICQRGTSLTIQCQVDSQVTMMFWYRQQPGQSLTLIATANQGSEATYESGFVIDKFPISRPNLTFSTLTVSNMSPEDSSIYLCSVGAWERARETQYFGPGTRLLVL.

The rearrangement uses TRBV19 and TRBJ2-5; 11 bases map to TRBD2. The V gene end was trimmed by 6 bases and the J gene end by 1 base; junction bases not matched to a gene: 4. Per the germline V gene, CDR1 is LNHDA and CDR2 is SQIVND (reference sequence). There are 15 residues in the CDR3. CDR3 sequence (DNA): TGTGCCAGTAGAGAGGGACTAGCGGTCCAAGAGACCCAGTACTTC. Translated: CASREGLAVQETQYF.

The chain joins TRBV25-1 to TRBJ2-2; weak D call: TRBD1 (6 bases). The CDR3 extends over 12 amino acids. Germline V gene sequence: CDR1 MGHDK, CDR2 SYGVNS. Trimming left V 6 bases short and J 4 bases short, with 6 bases between. In DNA, the CDR3 is TGTGCCAGCAGCAGGGGCACCGGGGAGCTGTTTTTT. Protein product: CASSRGTGELFF.

CDR3 sequence (DNA): TGTGCCAGCAGTTACTCCAGCTGGGGCATGAACACTGAAGCTTTCTTT. Protein product: CASSYSSWGMNTEAFF. This rearrangement joins TRBV6-5 to TRBJ1-1, with D possibly matching TRBD1 (5 bases). CDR1 is MNHEY, CDR2 SVGAGI, per germline. V lost 0 bases, J lost 0 bases, and 11 bases lay in between. The CDR3 has 16 amino acids.

The chain joins TRBV7-3 to TRBJ2-1; 9 nucleotides agree with TRBD1. The germline V gene has CDR1 SGHTA and CDR2 FQGTGA. The ends lost 1 base at V and 3 bases at J; junction bases unmatched: 1. The CDR3 is 15 residues long. The CDR3 DNA reads as TGTGCCAGCAGCTTAAGACAGGGGGTCTACAATGAGCAGTTCTTC. This codes for CASSLRQGVYNEQFF.

V is TRBV27 and J is TRBJ2-3, with D possibly matching TRBD1 (5 bases). Trimming stripped 5 bases from V and 7 bases from J, with 25 bases between. This CDR3 region has 17 residues. Germline V gene sequence: CDR1 MNHEY, CDR2 SMNVEV (reference sequence). This chain's CDR3 is CASSGPNLGLRANTQYF. The CDR3 bases are TGTGCCAGCAGTGGACCTAATCTGGGTCTCAGGGCCAATACGCAGTATTTT.

This clone was counted once. The gene calls are TRBV18 and TRBJ2-3, with D possibly being TRBD1 (6 bases). V shed 0 bases and J shed 2 bases, with 6 bases lying between them. The germline V gene encodes CDR1 KGHSH and CDR2 LQKENI. The length of the CDR3 is 14 residues. The CDR3 loop reads CASSPPGATDTQYF. For the CDR3, the DNA is TGTGCCAGCTCACCACCGGGGGCCACAGATACGCAGTATTTT.

V usage is TRBV4-2 and J usage is TRBJ2-3; 11 bases are shared with TRBD2. The germline gives CDR1 LGHNA, CDR2 YNFKEQ. V lost 0 bases to trimming and J lost 4 bases; unmatched junction nucleotides: 6. The CDR3 is 17 residues long. DNA for the CDR3: TGTGCCAGCAGCCAAGAACCTAGCGGGAGGCGGGCAGATACGCAGTATTTT. It specifies CASSQEPSGRRADTQYF.

The V call is TRBV4-1, the J call TRBJ2-7; TRBD2 might be the D (6 bases). Trimming removed 3 bases at V and 7 bases at J, with 25 bases between. Germline V gene lookup returns CDR1 MGHRA and CDR2 YSYEKL. There are 17 residues in the CDR3. The chain's CDR3 is CASSQDGGEIYQREQYF. DNA for the CDR3: TGCGCCAGCAGCCAGGACGGGGGAGAGATATACCAGAGGGAGCAGTACTTC.

This clone has more than one count but fewer than ten. V is TRBV6-5 and J is TRBJ2-3, with TRBD2 matching over 13 bases. Trimming at V came to 6 bases and at J to 4 bases, leaving 4 bases not matched to a gene. This CDR3 comprises 15 residues. From germline, CDR1 is MNHEY and CDR2 SVGAGI. The DNA of the CDR3 is TGTGCCAGCAGCCCCGGGACTAGCGGGGCAGATACGCAGTATTTT. Protein product: CASSPGTSGADTQYF.

The genes are TRBV4-1 and TRBJ1-2; D gene ambiguous. This CDR3 has 16 residues. The V end was cut by 1 base, the J end by 6 bases, with 18 bases between. CDR1 and CDR2 from the germline V gene are MGHRA and YSYEKL. CDR3 sequence: CASSQGPGDLAHGYTF. The CDR3 nucleotides are TGCGCCAGCAGCCAAGGTCCGGGTGACTTAGCCCATGGCTACACCTTC.

The chain couples TRBV2 to TRBJ2-5; TRBD2 matches at 7 bases. The J segment lost 5 bases and the V segment lost 2 bases, leaving 5 bases of the junction unmatched. Germline lookup yields CDR1 SNHLY and CDR2 FYNNEI. There are 14 residues in the CDR3. CDR3 in DNA: TGTGCCAGCAGTGAACCCAGCGGGGATGAGACCCAGTACTTC. Its translation is CASSEPSGDETQYF.